This T cell receptor (beta chain) stems from a study of blood T cell repertoires in COVID-19. How the authors handled the data: Reference gene primer amplification gave estimated nucleated cell counts. Profiling relied on immunoSEQ multiplex PCR, and the TCRdb table lists in-frame clones only, not all of them. Clone size and V and J calls were adopted from that table, with D and trimming inferred from the DNA. The data contain about 240,000 clones, around 85% of them seen just once; the ten biggest clones take up 6.2%. There are 19 residues in the CDR3. Trimming at V came to 4 bases and at J to 7 bases, leaving 24 bases not matched to a gene. The germline V gene has CDR1 SGDLS and CDR2 YYNGEE.

This TCR came from a man between 60 and 70 years old with acute or convalescent COVID-19. Sequencing was carried out using peripheral blood. The V gene is TRBV9, the J gene TRBJ2-7, with 9 bases that match TRBD2. CDR3 nucleotides: TGTGCCAGCAGCCCCTCAACTAGCGGGCTGATCCCCTGGGGCCGGGAGCAGTACTTC. Translation gives CASSPSTSGLIPWGREQYF.